Listed below are T cell receptor beta chains from one sample, sequenced in a study of memory CD4+ T cells and cytomegalovirus serostatus. TCRdb's copy holds only in-frame clones and misses some; the assay was immunoSEQ multiplex PCR. The sample lists around 62,000 clones, 70% to 80% occurring once. What was sequenced was memory CD4+ T cells from blood. These receptors were taken from an adult in good health and CMV-seropositive. Each CDR3 is given with its conserved first and last residue. A D gene is named only where the DNA matches it firmly. The listing skips clone size in some rows; elsewhere it reads once, few, many or a size class.

D gene	clone size	V gene	J gene	CDR3 DNA	CDR3 protein
NA	few	TRBV28	TRBJ1-1	TGTGCCAGCAGTTTAGAGGGTGGGACTGAAGCTTTCTTT	CASSLEGGTEAFF
NA	NA	TRBV7-8	TRBJ1-1	TGTGCCAGCAGCTCCGGAGAGGGGGACACTGAAGCTTTCTTT	CASSSGEGDTEAFF
TRBD2	NA	TRBV7-2	TRBJ2-3	TGTGCCAGCAGCTCGGGACTAGTAACAGATACGCAGTATTTT	CASSSGLVTDTQYF
NA	NA	TRBV28	TRBJ2-5	TGTGCCAGCAGAGAAACACAGGGGGGGCAAGAGACCCAGTACTTC	CASRETQGGQETQYF
NA	NA	TRBV7-8	TRBJ2-5	TGTGCCAGCAGCTCCACGCGGGGGGGACAGGGAGAGACCCAGTACTTC	CASSSTRGGQGETQYF
TRBD2	NA	TRBV29-1	TRBJ2-5	TGCAGCGTAGGACTAGCGGGAAACCAAGAGACCCAGTACTTC	CSVGLAGNQETQYF
NA	NA	TRBV4-1	TRBJ1-2	TGCGCCAGCAGCCAAGCGGAGGGGCTCGGCTATGGCTACACCTTC	CASSQAEGLGYGYTF
TRBD2	NA	TRBV7-2	TRBJ2-7	TGTGCCAGCAGCTTAGGGCTAGCGGGAGCCTACGAGCAGTACTTC	CASSLGLAGAYEQYF
TRBD2	NA	TRBV27	TRBJ2-3	TGTGCCAGCAGTTTGGGACTATCTGCAGATACGCAGTATTTT	CASSLGLSADTQYF
NA	NA	TRBV2	TRBJ2-7	TGTGCCAGCAGTGATGCGGGGATCTACGAGCAGTACTTC	CASSDAGIYEQYF
NA	NA	TRBV18	TRBJ2-7	TGTGCCAGCTCACCACCGGCAGGGGGGAGATACGAGCAGTACTTC	CASSPPAGGRYEQYF
TRBD1	NA	TRBV14	TRBJ2-7	TGTGCCAGCAGGGGGGACAGATCCTACGAGCAGTACTTC	CASRGDRSYEQYF
TRBD2	NA	TRBV2	TRBJ2-5	TGTGCCAGCAGTATGGGACTATCCCAAGAGACCCAGTACTTC	CASSMGLSQETQYF
TRBD1	NA	TRBV9	TRBJ2-7	TGTGCCAGCAGCGAGGGACAGGGGGCAGGTTTACAGTACTTC	CASSEGQGAGLQYF
TRBD1	once	TRBV6-1	TRBJ1-2	TGTGCCAGCAGTGAAGTCTGGGGACAGGGCTACACCTTC	CASSEVWGQGYTF
TRBD2	few	TRBV4-1	TRBJ2-7	TGCGCCAGCAGCCAAGAGGGTACTAGCGGGAGATACGAGCAGTACTTC	CASSQEGTSGRYEQYF
TRBD1	NA	TRBV2	TRBJ2-4	TGTGCCAGCGTACGGGACAGGGGTGCCAAAAACATTCAGTACTTC	CASVRDRGAKNIQYF
TRBD1	NA	TRBV5-1	TRBJ1-5	TGCGCCAGCAGCTTGAATCCCCGGGAGGGGGCGAAGGGAAACAGTCAGCCCCAGCATTTT	CASSLNPREGAKGNSQPQHF
TRBD2	NA	TRBV7-2	TRBJ2-1	TGTGCCAGCAGCCCGACTAGCGGGAGATCCAATGAGCAGTTCTTC	CASSPTSGRSNEQFF
NA	NA	TRBV5-8	TRBJ2-4	TGTGCCAGCAGCTTTCTGAAGATTAAAAACATTCAGTACTTC	CASSFLKIKNIQYF
NA	NA	TRBV7-8	TRBJ2-3	TGTGCCAGCAGCGCCACATTGGCTTACACAGATACGCAGTATTTT	CASSATLAYTDTQYF
NA	NA	TRBV29-1	TRBJ1-5	TGCAGCGTTGGGGACCTAGCTGGTCAGCCCCAGCATTTT	CSVGDLAGQPQHF